This entry concerns a single TCR beta chain. The antigen remains undetermined. The read ends 3 residues shy of where the CDR3 ends; the end is completed using the germline J gene. This sample is part of a study of T cells in women clearing cervical HPV infection. Study at large: Case blood drawn at lesion detection; control blood after infection cleared.

Sequencing used immunoSEQ multiplex PCR; TCRdb keeps in-frame clones, though not all of them. This sample carries roughly 30,000 clones, with about 3.1% going to the ten biggest clones. Germline V gene sequence: CDR1 KGHSH, CDR2 LQKENI. This CDR3 has 14 residues. Findings of the study overall: CIN3+ cases had significantly higher TCR repertoire richness than controls, but evenness did not differ. Cases and controls were distinguished at AUC 0.83 by richness and V genes.

The chain couples TRBV18 to TRBJ2-4, with TRBD1 as a possible D gene (5 bases). The receptor's source is a woman aged 18-70 years with a cervical HPV16 infection that either progressed to CIN3+ or cleared (not recorded which). The sample was blood buffy coat. The CDR3 loop reads CASSSQIQGKGQYF. Incomplete CDR3 DNA: TGTGCCAGCTCCTCCCAGATCCAGGGTAAAGGT.